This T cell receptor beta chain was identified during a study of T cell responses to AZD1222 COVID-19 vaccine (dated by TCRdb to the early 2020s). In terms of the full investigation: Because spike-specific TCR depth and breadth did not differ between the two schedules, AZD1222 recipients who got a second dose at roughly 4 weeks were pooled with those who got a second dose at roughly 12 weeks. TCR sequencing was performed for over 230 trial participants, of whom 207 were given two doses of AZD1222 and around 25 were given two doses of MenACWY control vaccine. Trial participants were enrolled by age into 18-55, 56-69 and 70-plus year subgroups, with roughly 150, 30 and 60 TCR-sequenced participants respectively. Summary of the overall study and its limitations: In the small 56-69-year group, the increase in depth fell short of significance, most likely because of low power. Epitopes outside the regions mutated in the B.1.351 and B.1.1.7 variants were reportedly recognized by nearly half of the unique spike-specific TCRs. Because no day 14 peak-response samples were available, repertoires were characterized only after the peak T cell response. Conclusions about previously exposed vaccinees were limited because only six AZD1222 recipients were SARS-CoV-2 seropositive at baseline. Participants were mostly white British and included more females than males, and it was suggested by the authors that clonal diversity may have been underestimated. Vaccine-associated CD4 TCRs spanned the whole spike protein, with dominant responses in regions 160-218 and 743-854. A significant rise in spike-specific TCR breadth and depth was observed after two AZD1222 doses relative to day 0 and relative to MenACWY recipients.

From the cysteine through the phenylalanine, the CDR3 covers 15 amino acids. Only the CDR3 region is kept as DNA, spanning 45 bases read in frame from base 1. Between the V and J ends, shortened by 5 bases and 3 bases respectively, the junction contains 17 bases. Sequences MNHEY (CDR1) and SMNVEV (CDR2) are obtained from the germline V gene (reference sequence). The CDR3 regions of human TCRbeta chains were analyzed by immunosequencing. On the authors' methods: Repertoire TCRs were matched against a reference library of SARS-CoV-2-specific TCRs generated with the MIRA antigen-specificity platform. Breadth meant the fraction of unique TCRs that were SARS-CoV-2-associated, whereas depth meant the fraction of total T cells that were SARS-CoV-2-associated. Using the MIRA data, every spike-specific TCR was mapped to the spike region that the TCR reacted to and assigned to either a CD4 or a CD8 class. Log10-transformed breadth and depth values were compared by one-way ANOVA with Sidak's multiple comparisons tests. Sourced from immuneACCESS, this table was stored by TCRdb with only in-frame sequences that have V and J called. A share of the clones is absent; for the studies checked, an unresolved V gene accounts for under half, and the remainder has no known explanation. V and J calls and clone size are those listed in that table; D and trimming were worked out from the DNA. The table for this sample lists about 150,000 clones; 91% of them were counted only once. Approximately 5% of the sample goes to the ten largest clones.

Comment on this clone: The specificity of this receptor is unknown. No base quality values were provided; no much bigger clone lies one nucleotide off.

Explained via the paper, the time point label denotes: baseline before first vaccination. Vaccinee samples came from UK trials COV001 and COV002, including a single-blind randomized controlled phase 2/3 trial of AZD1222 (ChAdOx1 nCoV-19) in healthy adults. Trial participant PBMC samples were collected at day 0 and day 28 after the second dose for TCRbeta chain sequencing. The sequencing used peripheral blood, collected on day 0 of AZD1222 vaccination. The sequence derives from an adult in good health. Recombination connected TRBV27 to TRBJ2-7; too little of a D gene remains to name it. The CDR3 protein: CASSLTIGYRYEQYF. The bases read TGTGCCAGCAGTCTAACAATAGGGTACCGCTACGAGCAGTACTTC.